The 5 T cell receptor beta chains below come from one sample, sequenced in a study of CD8 T cells in Susac syndrome. Random hexamers were used to reverse transcribe the RNA input (about 0.5 to 1 ug). One entry per CDR3 protein, called by TCRdb with MiXCR from the immunoSEQ multiplex PCR reads. The table lists approximately 94,000 distinct CDR3 sequences, nearly 97% of them singletons. Sequencing used CD8+ T cells from PBMCs. The source of these receptors is a human donor with Susac syndrome.

Here the CDR3 DNA reads TGTGCCAGCAGTTCCCCGACGGAAGGACAAGAGACCCAGTACTTC. It codes for CASSSPTEGQETQYF. The chain combines TRBV12-3 or TRBV12-4 with TRBJ2-5, with no clear D. Trimming took off 4 bases at V and 2 bases at J, with 14 bases between the two ends. The CDR3 extends over 15 amino acids.

This rearrangement joins TRBV9 to TRBJ1-1, with 7 bases fitting TRBD1. CDR1 is SGDLS, CDR2 YYNGEE, per germline. This CDR3 has 15 residues. The ends lost 3 bases at V and 0 bases at J; junction bases unmatched: 5. Here the CDR3 DNA reads TGTGCCAGCAGCGCGGAGGGGGCTGTGAACACTGAAGCTTTCTTT. It specifies CASSAEGAVNTEAFF.

The CDR3 sequence is CASSEYAGNQETQYF. The DNA of the CDR3 is TGTGCCAGCAGTGAATATGCAGGGAACCAAGAGACCCAGTACTTC. V gene TRBV25-1 combines with J gene TRBJ2-5; D may be TRBD1 (5 bases). Germline V gives CDR1 MGHDK, CDR2 SYGVNS. The CDR3 loop spans 15 amino acids. The ends were cut back, 0 bases at V and 0 bases at J, with 8 bases in the middle.

V gene TRBV29-1 combines with J gene TRBJ2-7; D tentatively reads TRBD1 or TRBD2 (6 bases each). This CDR3 has 11 amino acids. Trimming left V 7 bases short and J 11 bases short, with 18 bases between. Looked up from germline, CDR1 is SQVTM and CDR2 is ANQGSEA. The CDR3 loop is CSAKEGGREYF. The DNA of the CDR3 is TGCAGCGCCAAAGAGGGGGGTAGGGAGTACTTC.

The chain links TRBV20-1 to TRBJ2-3; 9 positions match TRBD1. The CDR3 is 13 amino acids. Germline V lookup: CDR1 DFQATT, CDR2 SNEGSKA (reference sequence). Trimming cost V 5 bases and J 5 bases; bases outside gene matches: 5. DNA for the CDR3: TGCAGTGCTCCGGGACAGGGTGAAGATACGCAGTATTTT. It specifies CSAPGQGEDTQYF.